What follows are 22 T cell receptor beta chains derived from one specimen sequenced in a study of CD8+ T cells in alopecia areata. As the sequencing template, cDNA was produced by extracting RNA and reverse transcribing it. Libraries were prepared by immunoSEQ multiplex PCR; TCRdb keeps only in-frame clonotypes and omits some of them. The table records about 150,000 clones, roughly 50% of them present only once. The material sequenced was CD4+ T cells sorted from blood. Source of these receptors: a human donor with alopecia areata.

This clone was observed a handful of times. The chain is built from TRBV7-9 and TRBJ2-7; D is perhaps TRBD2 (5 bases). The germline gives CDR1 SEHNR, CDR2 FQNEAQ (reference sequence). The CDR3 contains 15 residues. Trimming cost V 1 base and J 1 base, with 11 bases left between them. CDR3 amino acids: CASSLEAATSYEQYF. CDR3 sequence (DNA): TGTGCCAGCAGCTTAGAAGCGGCGACATCCTACGAGCAGTACTTC.

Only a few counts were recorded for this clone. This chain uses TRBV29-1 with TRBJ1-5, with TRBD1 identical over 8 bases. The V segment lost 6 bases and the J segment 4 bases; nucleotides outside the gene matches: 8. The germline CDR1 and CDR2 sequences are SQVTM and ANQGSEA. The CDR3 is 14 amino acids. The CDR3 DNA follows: TGCAGCGTGTGGACAGGGTCACCAAATCAGCCCCAGCATTTT. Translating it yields CSVWTGSPNQPQHF.

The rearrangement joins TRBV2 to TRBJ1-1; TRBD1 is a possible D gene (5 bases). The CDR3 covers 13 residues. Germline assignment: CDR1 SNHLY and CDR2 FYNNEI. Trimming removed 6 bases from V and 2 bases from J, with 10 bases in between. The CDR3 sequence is CASRVTANTEAFF. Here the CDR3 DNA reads TGTGCCAGCAGGGTGACAGCAAACACTGAAGCTTTCTTT.

In DNA, the CDR3 is TGCGCCAGCAGCCAGGCTGGGACCGGGCTGTTTTTT. Amino acids: CASSQAGTGLFF. This chain connects TRBV4-1 to TRBJ1-4; TRBD1 is a possible D gene (5 bases). The length of the CDR3 is 12 residues. V lost 3 bases, J lost 14 bases, and 13 bases lay in between. CDR1 is MGHRA, CDR2 YSYEKL, per germline.

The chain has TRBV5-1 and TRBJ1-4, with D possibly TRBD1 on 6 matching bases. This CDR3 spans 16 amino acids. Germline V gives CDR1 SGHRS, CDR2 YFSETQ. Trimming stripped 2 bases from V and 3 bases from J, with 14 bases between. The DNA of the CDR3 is TGCGCCAGCAGCTTAATTCCCGGGACATCTAATGAAAAACTGTTTTTT. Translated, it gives CASSLIPGTSNEKLFF.

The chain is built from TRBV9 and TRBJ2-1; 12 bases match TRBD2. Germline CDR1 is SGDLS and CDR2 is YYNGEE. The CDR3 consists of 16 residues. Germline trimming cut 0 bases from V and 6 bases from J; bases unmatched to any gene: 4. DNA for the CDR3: TGTGCCAGCAGCGTAGGCGGGACTAGCGGGCTCAATGAGCAGTTCTTC. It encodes CASSVGGTSGLNEQFF.

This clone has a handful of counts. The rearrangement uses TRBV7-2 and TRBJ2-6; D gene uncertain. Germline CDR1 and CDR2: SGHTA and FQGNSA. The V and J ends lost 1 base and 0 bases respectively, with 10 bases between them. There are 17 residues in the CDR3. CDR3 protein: CASSLGGGVSGANVLTF. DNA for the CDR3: TGTGCCAGCAGCTTAGGAGGCGGCGTCTCTGGGGCCAACGTCCTGACTTTC.

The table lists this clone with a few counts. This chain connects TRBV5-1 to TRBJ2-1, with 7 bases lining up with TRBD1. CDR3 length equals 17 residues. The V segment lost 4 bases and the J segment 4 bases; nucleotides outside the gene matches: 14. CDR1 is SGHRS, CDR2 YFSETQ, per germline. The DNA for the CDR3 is TGCGCCAGCAGCCCGGACTCTGGGACAGACAATTACAATGAGCAGTTCTTC. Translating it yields CASSPDSGTDNYNEQFF.

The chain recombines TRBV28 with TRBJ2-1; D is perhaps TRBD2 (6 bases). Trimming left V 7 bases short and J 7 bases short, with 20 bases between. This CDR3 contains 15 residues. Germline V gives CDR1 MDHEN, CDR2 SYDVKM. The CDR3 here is CASTLGGRRGNEQFF. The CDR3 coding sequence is TGTGCCAGCACCCTTGGTGGGCGCCGGGGGAATGAGCAGTTCTTC.

CDR3 DNA sequence: TGTGCCAGCAGTTACGTCGGGATTGAGCAGTACTTC. Protein sequence: CASSYVGIEQYF. The V call is TRBV6-6, the J call TRBJ2-7; a weak D match, TRBD2 (5 bases). Deletions cut 2 bases from V and 7 bases from J, with 9 bases between. The length of the CDR3 is 12 residues. Germline V gene data show CDR1 as MNHNY and CDR2 as SVGAGI (reference sequence).

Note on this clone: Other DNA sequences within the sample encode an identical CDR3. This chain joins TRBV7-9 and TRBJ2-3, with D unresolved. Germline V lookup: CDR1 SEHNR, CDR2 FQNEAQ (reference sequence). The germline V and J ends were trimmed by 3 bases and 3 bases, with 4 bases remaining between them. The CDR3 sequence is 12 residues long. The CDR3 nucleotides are TGTGCCAGCAGCTTCGCGACAGATACGCAGTATTTT. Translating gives CASSFATDTQYF.

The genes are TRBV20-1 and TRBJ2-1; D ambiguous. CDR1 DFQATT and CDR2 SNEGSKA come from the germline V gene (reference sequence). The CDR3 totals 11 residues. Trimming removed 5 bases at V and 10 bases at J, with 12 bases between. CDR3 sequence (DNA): TGCAGTGCTGGCCGGGCAAACGAGCAGTTCTTC. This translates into CSAGRANEQFF.

The CDR3 DNA follows: TGTGCCAGCAGTCCCGGGACTAGCGTCTACAATGAGCAGTTCTTC. This gives the protein CASSPGTSVYNEQFF. This rearrangement joins TRBV6-5 to TRBJ2-1, with 10 positions matching TRBD2. CDR1 is MNHEY, CDR2 SVGAGI, per germline. This CDR3 contains 15 residues. V lost 5 bases and J lost 3; bases outside the gene matches: 4.

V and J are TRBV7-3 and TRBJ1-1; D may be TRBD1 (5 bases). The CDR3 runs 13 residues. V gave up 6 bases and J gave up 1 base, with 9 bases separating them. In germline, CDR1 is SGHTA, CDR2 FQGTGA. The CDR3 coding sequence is TGTGCCAGCAGTGCCAGGGAGAACACTGAAGCTTTCTTT. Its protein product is CASSARENTEAFF.

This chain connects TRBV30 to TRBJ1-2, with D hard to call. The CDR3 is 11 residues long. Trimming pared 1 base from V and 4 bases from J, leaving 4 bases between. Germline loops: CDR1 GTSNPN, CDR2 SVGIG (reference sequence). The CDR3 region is CAWSGTYGYTF. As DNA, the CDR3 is TGTGCCTGGAGTGGGACCTATGGCTACACCTTC.

The CDR3 loop is CSIAGTGGDQPQHF. CDR3 DNA: TGCAGCATTGCCGGGACAGGGGGGGATCAGCCCCAGCATTTT. The V gene is TRBV29-1, the J gene TRBJ1-5, with 11 bases fitting TRBD1. Germline-derived CDR1 and CDR2 are SQVTM and ANQGSEA. J was trimmed by 5 bases and V by 8 bases; bases with no gene match: 8. The CDR3 extends over 14 amino acids. Full variable domain (remainder filled in from reference TRBV29-1 and TRBJ1-5): SAVISQKPSRDICQRGTSLTIQCQVDSQVTMMFWYRQQPGQSLTLIATANQGSEATYESGFVIDKFPISRPNLTFSTLTVSNMSPEDSSIYLCSIAGTGGDQPQHFGDGTRLSIL.

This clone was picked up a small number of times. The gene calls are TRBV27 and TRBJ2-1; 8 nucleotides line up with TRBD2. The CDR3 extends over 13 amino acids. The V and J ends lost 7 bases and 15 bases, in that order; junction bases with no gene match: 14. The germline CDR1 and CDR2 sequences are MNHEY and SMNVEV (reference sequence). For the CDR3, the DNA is TGTGCCAGCAACCCGCGGAGCGGGAGCGCTCCGTTCTTC. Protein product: CASNPRSGSAPFF.

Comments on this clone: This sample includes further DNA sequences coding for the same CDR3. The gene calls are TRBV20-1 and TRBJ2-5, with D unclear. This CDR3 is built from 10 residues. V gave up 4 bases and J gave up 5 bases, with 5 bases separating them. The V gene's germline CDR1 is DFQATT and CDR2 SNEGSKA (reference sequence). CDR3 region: CSAKTETQYF. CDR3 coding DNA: TGCAGTGCTAAAACCGAGACCCAGTACTTC.

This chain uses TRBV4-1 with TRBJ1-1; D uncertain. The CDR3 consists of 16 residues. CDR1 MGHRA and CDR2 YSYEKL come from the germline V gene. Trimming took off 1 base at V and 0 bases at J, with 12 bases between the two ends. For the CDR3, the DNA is TGCGCCAGCAGCCAAGGATCCGTATACCTGAACACTGAAGCTTTCTTT. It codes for CASSQGSVYLNTEAFF.

DNA for the CDR3: TGCGCCAGCAGCCTGACAGGGGGCGCGCAGTTCTTC. Its translation is CASSLTGGAQFF. The chain recombines TRBV5-1 with TRBJ2-1; 10 nucleotides agree with TRBD1. The CDR3 has 12 amino acids. Unmatched junction bases numbered 4, after V lost 4 bases and J lost 12 bases. Looked up from germline, CDR1 is SGHRS and CDR2 is YFSETQ.

As DNA, the CDR3 is TGTGCCAGCAGCGTAGACTGGCGGGAGTCGAGAGAGCAGTACTTC. Its protein is CASSVDWRESREQYF. The J gene is TRBJ2-7, the V gene TRBV9; TRBD2 matches 7 bases. CDR1 and CDR2 from the germline V gene are SGDLS and YYNGEE. The CDR3 length is 15 residues. V lost 0 bases and J lost 7; bases outside the gene matches: 10.

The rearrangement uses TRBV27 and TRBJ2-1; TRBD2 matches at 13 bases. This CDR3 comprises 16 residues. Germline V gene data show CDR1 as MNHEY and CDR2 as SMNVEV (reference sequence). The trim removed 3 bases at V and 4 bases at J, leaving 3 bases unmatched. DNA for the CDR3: TGTGCCAGCAGTTTCTTGACTAGCGGGAGGTACAATGAGCAGTTCTTC. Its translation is CASSFLTSGRYNEQFF.